The rows below give T cell receptor beta chains drawn from one sample of a study of T cell repertoires in cytomegalovirus infection. What these receptors recognize is not known. TCRdb re-called the reads through MiXCR, storing one row per CDR3 protein. The table lists about 830,000 distinct CDR3 sequences, about 31% of them singletons. The sample here was cultured CD8+ T cells from PBMCs, taken from culture after CMV antigen stimulation. All receptors derive from a human donor in good health (CMV status not recorded). Some clones in this sample may be carry-over from other donors' samples. Both conserved end residues are part of each CDR3. The order of the fields is clone size, D gene, J gene, V gene, CDR3 protein, CDR3 DNA. The D gene is left open where the match is weak. Only part of the rows carry a size: once, few, many, or a class if the clone is expanded.

size: many; D: TRBD2; J: TRBJ2-5; V: TRBV7-2; CDR3: CASSLGLAAETQYF; DNA: TGTGCCAGCAGCTTAGGACTAGCTGCGGAGACCCAGTACTTC
size: .; D: TRBD1; J: TRBJ1-2; V: TRBV5-1; CDR3: CASSLRGQGAANGGYTF; DNA: TGCGCCAGCAGCTTGAGGGGACAGGGGGCCGCTAATGGGGGCTACACCTTC
size: few; D: TRBD1; J: TRBJ2-7; V: TRBV23-1; CDR3: CASPLTGDRVIEQYF; DNA: TGCGCCAGCCCCCTCACTGGGGACAGGGTGATCGAGCAGTACTTC
size: .; D: TRBD1; J: TRBJ2-2; V: TRBV27; CDR3: CASTGLPGQGINTGELFF; DNA: TGTGCCAGCACGGGCCTCCCGGGACAGGGTATAAACACCGGGGAGCTGTTTTTT
size: .; D: .; J: TRBJ2-4; V: TRBV3-1; CDR3: CASSQDWGRARFTKNIQYF; DNA: TGTGCCAGCAGCCAAGATTGGGGCCGGGCGAGGTTTACCAAAAACATTCAGTACTTC
size: few; D: .; J: TRBJ1-2; V: TRBV12-3/TRBV12-4; CDR3: CASLGTGNYGYTF; DNA: TGTGCCAGCTTAGGGACTGGAAACTATGGCTACACCTTC
size: few; D: TRBD1; J: TRBJ1-1; V: TRBV12-3/TRBV12-4; CDR3: CASSFCLPGGTWNTEAFF; DNA: TGTGCCAGCAGTTTCTGTCTGCCAGGGGGGACGTGGAACACTGAAGCTTTCTTT
size: once; D: .; J: TRBJ2-1; V: TRBV6-2/TRBV6-3; CDR3: CASSYSMSSYNEQFF; DNA: TGTGCCAGCAGTTACTCGATGAGCTCCTACAATGAGCAGTTCTTC
size: .; D: .; J: TRBJ1-1; V: TRBV19; CDR3: CASTHRTGRDTEAFF; DNA: TGTGCCAGTACCCACCGCACAGGGCGGGACACTGAAGCTTTCTTT
size: many; D: TRBD2; J: TRBJ2-3; V: TRBV11-1; CDR3: CASSFSSGSSDTQYF; DNA: TGTGCCAGCAGCTTTTCTAGCGGGAGCTCAGATACGCAGTATTTT
size: many; D: .; J: TRBJ1-5; V: TRBV7-2; CDR3: CASSPRGPSAEPQHF; DNA: TGTGCCAGCAGCCCCCGGGGGCCCTCAGCGGAGCCCCAGCATTTT
size: .; D: .; J: TRBJ1-2; V: TRBV7-9; CDR3: CASEDPGGLLNYGYTF; DNA: TGTGCCAGCGAGGACCCCGGGGGGTTACTGAACTATGGCTACACCTTC
size: .; D: TRBD2; J: TRBJ2-1; V: TRBV11-1; CDR3: CASSPGSRGVAGGLYNEQFF; DNA: TGTGCCAGCAGCCCAGGTTCGCGGGGGGTAGCGGGGGGACTTTACAATGAGCAGTTCTTC
size: .; D: TRBD2; J: TRBJ2-2; V: TRBV9; CDR3: CASSVSGGTHRFF; DNA: TGTGCCAGCAGCGTAAGCGGGGGGACCCACAGGTTTTTT
size: many; D: .; J: TRBJ2-3; V: TRBV12-5; CDR3: CASGHRTDTQYF; DNA: TGTGCTAGTGGTCACCGCACAGATACGCAGTATTTT
size: few; D: .; J: TRBJ2-7; V: TRBV28; CDR3: CASSLAFGAGRYEQYF; DNA: TGTGCCAGCAGTTTAGCATTCGGGGCAGGGCGGTACGAGCAGTACTTC
size: few; D: TRBD1; J: TRBJ2-1; V: TRBV27; CDR3: CASSLDTGGDYNEQFF; DNA: TGTGCCAGCAGTTTAGATACAGGGGGCGACTACAATGAGCAGTTCTTC
size: .; D: .; J: TRBJ1-6; V: TRBV4-1; CDR3: CASSQAPPPDSYSPLHF; DNA: TGCGCCAGCAGCCAAGCCCCACCTCCGGACAGTTATTCACCCCTCCACTTT
size: few; D: TRBD1; J: TRBJ1-2; V: TRBV11-2; CDR3: CASSYTGTGDGYTF; DNA: TGTGCCAGCAGCTACACCGGGACAGGGGATGGCTACACCTTC
size: few; D: .; J: TRBJ1-1; V: TRBV14; CDR3: CASSQRGSGTEAFF; DNA: TGTGCCAGCAGCCAAAGGGGGAGTGGCACTGAAGCTTTCTTT
size: few; D: .; J: TRBJ2-2; V: TRBV7-2; CDR3: CASSLWGSSAIPELFF; DNA: TGTGCCAGCAGCTTATGGGGGTCTAGCGCGATCCCAGAGCTGTTTTTT
size: many; D: TRBD1; J: TRBJ2-2; V: TRBV7-6; CDR3: CASSEQGTNTGELFF; DNA: TGTGCCAGCAGCGAACAGGGGACGAACACCGGGGAGCTGTTTTTT
size: .; D: .; J: TRBJ2-7; V: TRBV4-1; CDR3: CASSPPQARTTKYF; DNA: TGCGCCAGCAGCCCTCCTCAAGCGCGTACCACGAAGTACTTC
size: .; D: .; J: TRBJ2-5; V: TRBV11-2; CDR3: CASKPPQGQIQYF; DNA: TGTGCCAGCAAACCTCCCCAGGGGCAGATCCAGTACTTC
size: few; D: TRBD1; J: TRBJ2-2; V: TRBV11-2; CDR3: CASTTGTGAFGGELFF; DNA: TGTGCCAGCACAACCGGGACAGGGGCTTTTGGAGGGGAGCTGTTTTTT
size: few; D: TRBD1; J: TRBJ2-6; V: TRBV15; CDR3: CATAPDRGRAGANVLTF; DNA: TGTGCCACCGCCCCGGACAGGGGGAGGGCCGGGGCCAACGTCCTGACTTTC
size: few; D: .; J: TRBJ1-2; V: TRBV27; CDR3: CASSLWAAPAEGGYTF; DNA: TGTGCCAGCAGTTTATGGGCCGCACCAGCAGAGGGTGGCTACACCTTC
size: few; D: .; J: TRBJ2-7; V: TRBV10-3; CDR3: CAISESGQTYEQYF; DNA: TGTGCCATCAGTGAGTCGGGACAAACCTACGAGCAGTACTTC
size: .; D: TRBD2; J: TRBJ2-5; V: TRBV7-3; CDR3: CASNSGSSGLIETQYF; DNA: TGCGCCAGCAACTCGGGATCTAGCGGGCTCATCGAGACCCAGTACTTC
size: many; D: .; J: TRBJ1-2; V: TRBV7-9; CDR3: CASGTAELRIYGYTF; DNA: TGTGCCAGCGGCACCGCGGAATTACGGATCTATGGCTACACCTTC
size: .; D: .; J: TRBJ1-2; V: TRBV7-9; CDR3: CASSPPRAGDYGYTF; DNA: TGTGCCAGCAGCCCCCCCAGGGCCGGAGACTATGGCTACACCTTC
size: .; D: TRBD2; J: TRBJ2-1; V: TRBV4-2; CDR3: CASSQASGDHGFF; DNA: TGTGCCAGCAGCCAAGCTAGCGGGGATCACGGGTTCTTC
size: .; D: TRBD1; J: TRBJ2-3; V: TRBV5-1; CDR3: CASSRDRLSTDTQYF; DNA: TGCGCCAGCAGCAGGGACAGACTCTCCACAGATACGCAGTATTTT
size: few; D: .; J: TRBJ1-4; V: TRBV6-5; CDR3: CASREARYVANEKLFF; DNA: TGTGCCAGCAGGGAGGCCAGATATGTCGCTAATGAAAAACTGTTTTTT
size: .; D: .; J: TRBJ2-5; V: TRBV7-9; CDR3: CASSGPPWETQYF; DNA: TGTGCCAGCTCCGGGCCCCCCTGGGAGACCCAGTACTTC
size: .; D: .; J: TRBJ1-1; V: TRBV7-2; CDR3: CASSIRVENTEAFF; DNA: TGTGCCAGCAGCATCCGGGTGGAGAACACTGAAGCTTTCTTT
size: .; D: TRBD1; J: TRBJ2-7; V: TRBV12-5; CDR3: CASGEPGQDFYEQYF; DNA: TGTGCTAGTGGGGAACCGGGACAGGACTTCTACGAGCAGTACTTC
size: few; D: .; J: TRBJ2-3; V: TRBV19; CDR3: CASSIDPGAGGTDTQYF; DNA: TGTGCCAGTAGTATAGATCCCGGTGCCGGAGGCACAGATACGCAGTATTTT
size: few; D: TRBD2; J: TRBJ2-2; V: TRBV7-9; CDR3: CASSSSGGHTGELFF; DNA: TGTGCCAGCAGCTCTAGCGGGGGGCACACCGGGGAGCTGTTTTTT
size: few; D: .; J: TRBJ1-4; V: TRBV7-6; CDR3: CASSSGKRGKGEKLFF; DNA: TGTGCCAGCAGCTCGGGAAAAAGGGGCAAAGGTGAAAAACTGTTTTTT
size: many; D: .; J: TRBJ1-4; V: TRBV12-3/TRBV12-4; CDR3: CASTADSRIGEKLFF; DNA: TGTGCCAGCACCGCTGATTCCCGCATTGGGGAAAAACTGTTTTTT
size: .; D: TRBD1; J: TRBJ2-4; V: TRBV6-4; CDR3: CASSPRDRGRVAKNIQYF; DNA: TGTGCCAGCTCCCCGCGGGACAGGGGGCGGGTGGCCAAAAACATTCAGTACTTC
size: .; D: .; J: TRBJ2-1; V: TRBV29-1; CDR3: CSVEDEDNEQFF; DNA: TGCAGCGTTGAAGATGAGGACAATGAGCAGTTCTTC
size: .; D: .; J: TRBJ2-7; V: TRBV10-3; CDR3: CAILASLEGRTPEQYF; DNA: TGTGCCATCTTAGCAAGTTTGGAAGGGCGAACACCCGAGCAGTACTTC
size: .; D: .; J: TRBJ2-5; V: TRBV12-3/TRBV12-4; CDR3: CASSLRQGYQETQYF; DNA: TGTGCCAGCAGTTTAAGGCAGGGGTACCAAGAGACCCAGTACTTC
size: .; D: .; J: TRBJ1-5; V: TRBV28; CDR3: CASSLGGKPQHF; DNA: TGTGCCAGCAGTTTAGGGGGAAAGCCCCAGCATTTT
size: few; D: .; J: TRBJ1-1; V: TRBV12-3/TRBV12-4; CDR3: CASTQGSTEAFF; DNA: TGTGCCAGCACCCAGGGTAGTACTGAAGCTTTCTTT
size: few; D: .; J: TRBJ2-3; V: TRBV6-5; CDR3: CASSTGNSDTQYF; DNA: TGTGCCAGCAGTACCGGCAATTCCGATACGCAGTATTTT
size: .; D: .; J: TRBJ1-5; V: TRBV7-9; CDR3: CASSLAYGQDQPQHF; DNA: TGTGCCAGCAGCTTAGCTTACGGCCAAGATCAGCCCCAGCATTTT
size: few; D: TRBD2; J: TRBJ2-2; V: TRBV7-9; CDR3: CASSRLPGQGLAGTNTGELFF; DNA: TGTGCCAGCAGCCGCTTACCGGGACAGGGACTAGCGGGGACGAACACCGGGGAGCTGTTTTTT
size: many; D: .; J: TRBJ1-4; V: TRBV7-6; CDR3: CASSSAGTKGLFF; DNA: TGTGCCAGCAGCTCAGCCGGAACCAAGGGGCTGTTTTTT
size: .; D: .; J: TRBJ1-2; V: TRBV7-9; CDR3: CASSSDGYTF; DNA: TGTGCCAGCAGCTCAGATGGCTACACCTTC
size: .; D: .; J: TRBJ2-7; V: TRBV5-4; CDR3: CASSLDRVEGEQYF; DNA: TGTGCCAGCAGCTTGGACAGGGTCGAGGGCGAGCAGTACTTC
size: .; D: TRBD2; J: TRBJ2-1; V: TRBV28; CDR3: CASSTTTLASKFGATYNEQFF; DNA: TGTGCCAGCAGCACGACCACACTAGCGTCAAAGTTTGGGGCGACCTACAATGAGCAGTTCTTC
size: once; D: TRBD1; J: TRBJ2-7; V: TRBV2; CDR3: CASRDRERPSYEQYF; DNA: TGTGCCAGCAGGGACAGGGAGCGGCCCTCCTACGAGCAGTACTTC
size: few; D: .; J: TRBJ2-5; V: TRBV7-9; CDR3: CASSRRDTQETQYF; DNA: TGTGCCAGCAGCAGAAGGGACACCCAAGAGACCCAGTACTTC